Below, one T cell receptor (beta chain) is given with its context. Its specificity is unknown. The data stem from a study of cytomegalovirus exposure and HLA in healthy donors. V dropped 3 bases and J dropped 1; count of bases not matched to a gene: 0. Per germline, CDR1 SGHDT and CDR2 YYEEEE. There are 13 residues in the CDR3. Study-wide points: One cluster of highly shared sequence variants probably arose as a sequencing artifact. Altogether, 160 or so TCR beta chains were recorded as cytomegalovirus-associated. In vitro checks showed that a few CMV-associated chains really do target CMV antigens.

The PCR was carried out with 60 Vbeta primers and 13 Jbeta primers. Sequencing was performed with immunoSEQ multiplex PCR; in TCRdb, only in-frame clones are kept and a portion is missing. This table has around 160,000 clones, 80% appearing once. Specimen: PBMCs. V and J are TRBV5-6 and TRBJ2-5; 7 bases agree with TRBD2. The source of this sequence is a man aged 18 to 29 in good health and CMV-seropositive. CDR3 sequence reads: CASSSGGQETQYF. The CDR3 DNA reads as TGTGCCAGCAGCTCGGGGGGCCAAGAGACCCAGTACTTC.